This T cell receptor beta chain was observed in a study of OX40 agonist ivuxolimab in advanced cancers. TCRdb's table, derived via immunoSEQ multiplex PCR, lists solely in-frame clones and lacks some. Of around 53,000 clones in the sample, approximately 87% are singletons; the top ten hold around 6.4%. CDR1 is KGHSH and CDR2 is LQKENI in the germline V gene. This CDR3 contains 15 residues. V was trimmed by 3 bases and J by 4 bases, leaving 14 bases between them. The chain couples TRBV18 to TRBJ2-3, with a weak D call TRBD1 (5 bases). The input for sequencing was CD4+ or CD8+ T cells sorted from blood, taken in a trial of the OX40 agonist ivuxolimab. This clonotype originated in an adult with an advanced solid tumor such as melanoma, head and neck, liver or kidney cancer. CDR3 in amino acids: CASSPKAGQADTQYF. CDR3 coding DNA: TGTGCCAGCTCACCGAAGGCAGGGCAAGCAGATACGCAGTATTTT. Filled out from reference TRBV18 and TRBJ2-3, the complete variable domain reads NAGVMQNPRHLVRRRGQEARLRCSPMKGHSHVYWYRQLPEEGLKFMVYLQKENIIDESGMPKERFSAEFPKEGPSILRIQQVVRGDSAAYFCASSPKAGQADTQYFGPGTRLTVL.